What follows is one T cell receptor (beta chain) and its context. Distinct nucleotide sequences in the sample also encode this CDR3. The sample is drawn from a study of OX40 agonist ivuxolimab in advanced cancers. Study information: Patients' therapy was ivuxolimab, an antibody that acts as an agonist of OX40 (CD134). Antecedent anti-PD-1, anti-PD-L1 or anti-CTLA-4 therapy was permissible, with under 50% having received some.

The germline V gene has CDR1 SGDLS and CDR2 YYNGEE. This CDR3 is built from 13 residues. V shed 0 bases and J shed 0 bases, with 3 bases lying between them. Profiling relied on immunoSEQ multiplex PCR, and the TCRdb table lists in-frame clones only, not all of them. The sample shows some 59,000 clones, more than 85% of them seen only once. Specimen: CD4+ or CD8+ T cells sorted from blood, collected in a trial of the OX40 agonist ivuxolimab. The chain recombines TRBV9 with TRBJ1-1; D call uncertain. This receptor was taken from an adult with an advanced solid tumor such as melanoma, head and neck, liver or kidney cancer. The DNA of the CDR3 is TGTGCCAGCAGCGTAGATATGAACACTGAAGCTTTCTTT. Amino acids: CASSVDMNTEAFF.